This T cell receptor beta chain was captured in a study of chemoradiotherapy in HPV16-positive cancers. Study-level results: During treatment, candidate HPV-specific clones and E7-related motifs expanded in tumor.

Profiled with immunoSEQ multiplex PCR; TCRdb holds only in-frame clones, not every one. The top ten hold less than 10% of the sample, which has about 2,000 clones, 70% to 90% seen once. This clone was seen once. Its target is not known. Trimming cost V 3 bases and J 1 base, with 9 bases left between them. In germline, CDR1 is SQVTM, CDR2 ANQGSEA. This CDR3 has 13 amino acids. V and J are TRBV29-1 and TRBJ1-1; D gene uncertain. This TCR came from a human donor with HPV-associated anogenital cancer. Sample: tumor tissue, taken from a patient who underwent chemoradiotherapy. Here the CDR3 reads CSVDRPENTEAFF. The CDR3 nucleotides are TGCAGCGTTGATCGACCTGAGAACACTGAAGCTTTCTTT.